The 3 T cell receptor beta chains given below trace back to one sample, sequenced in a study of Tregs in tolerant kidney transplant recipients. Profiled with immunoSEQ multiplex PCR; TCRdb holds only in-frame clones, not every one. The data contain approximately 66,000 clones, approximately 85% of them singletons. This sample comprised Tregs from blood, obtained before the transplant. Receptor source: a human donor who received a combined kidney and bone marrow transplant.

This clone was found once. The chain is built from TRBV19 and TRBJ2-5, with D perhaps TRBD2 (5 bases). V lost 6 bases and J 0 bases, leaving 8 bases between the germline ends. CDR3 size: 13 residues. Germline V lookup: CDR1 LNHDA, CDR2 SQIVND (reference sequence). CDR3 bases: TGTGCCAGTAGCGGGAACCACCAAGAGACCCAGTACTTC. The encoded protein is CASSGNHQETQYF.

This chain uses TRBV5-6 with TRBJ2-1; TRBD2 matches at 10 bases. The CDR3 sequence is 16 residues long. Germline CDR1 and CDR2: SGHDT and YYEEEE. Trimming removed 4 bases from V and 3 bases from J; junction bases left unmatched: 7. In DNA form, the CDR3 reads TGTGCCAGCAGCGCCCAAACTAGCGGGGTCTACAATGAGCAGTTCTTC. Amino acids: CASSAQTSGVYNEQFF.

As to this clone: The final CDR3 position lacks the conserved phenylalanine or tryptophan, pointing to a likely read error. The V call is TRBV18, the J call TRBJ1-2; D unclear. The germline V gene encodes CDR1 KGHSH and CDR2 LQKENI. The CDR3 runs to 14 residues. The DNA of the CDR3 is TGTGTCAGCTCACCATACGCGACCAACTATGGCTACACCCTC. Translation: CVSSPYATNYGYTL.